There are a few counts of the clone carrying this TCR beta chain. As yet, its antigen is unknown. These data originate in a study of T-cell reconstitution after alpha-beta-depleted transplantation in children. General study findings and limits: About two months after transplant, alpha-beta T cells reportedly came from several hundred expanded graft clones. A year post-transplant, T-cell counts and diversity derived mostly from newly produced T cells.

Using unique molecular identifiers, the investigators prepared the TCRbeta library. TCRdb passed the PCR reads through MiXCR, listing each CDR3 protein once. The table shows approximately 430,000 distinct CDR3 sequences, with 15% to 20% occurring only once. The sequencing used PBMCs, mostly from graft donor cells, collected 360 days after TCRalphabeta/CD19-depleted stem cell transplant. The sequence was obtained from a boy under two years old who had a stem cell transplant for Wiskott-Aldrich syndrome, so the T cells may come from the graft donor.

As DNA, the CDR3 is TGCGCCAGCAGGGGAACTGGCTCCTACGAGCAGTACTTC. The encoded protein is CASRGTGSYEQYF. The J gene is TRBJ2-7, the V gene TRBV5-1; D is undetermined. Looked up from germline, CDR1 is SGHRS and CDR2 is YFSETQ. There are 13 residues in the CDR3. V was cut by 5 bases and J by 0 bases, with 9 bases left in between.